This TCR beta chain was found in a study of shared clonotypes between healthy human individuals. Germline V gene sequence: CDR1 LNHDA, CDR2 SQIVND (reference sequence). Trimming took off 4 bases at V and 6 bases at J, with 23 bases between the two ends. The CDR3 runs 17 residues. Profiling relied on immunoSEQ multiplex PCR, and the TCRdb table lists in-frame clones only, not all of them. The sample shows some 2.1 million clones, 85% to 95% of them seen only once. The origin of this receptor is a man aged 18 to 35 in good health. The chain joins TRBV19 to TRBJ2-3; D is undetermined. Sequenced material: naive CD4+ T cells sorted from blood. The subset denotes: CD45RA+ positively selected. CDR3 DNA sequence: TGTGCCAGTAGTACCGAACGGTTACTTTACGCGGTGGATACGCAGTATTTT. It encodes CASSTERLLYAVDTQYF.